This TCR beta chain was documented in a study of blood T cell repertoires in COVID-19. The V and J ends lost 5 bases and 0 bases respectively, with 9 bases between them. This CDR3 contains 14 residues. Germline V gene lookup returns CDR1 SGHTA and CDR2 FQGNSA. Assay: immunoSEQ multiplex PCR; the TCRdb copy retains only in-frame clones and omits some. The sample lists more than 150,000 clones; approximately 80% were seen once. The specimen sequenced was peripheral blood. The clonotype originates from a woman of 80 years or more with COVID-19, enrolled during active disease. The chain couples TRBV7-2 to TRBJ2-3; D is undetermined. The CDR3 coding sequence is TGTGCCAGCAGCCCCTTGACTAGCACAGATACGCAGTATTTT. Its protein product is CASSPLTSTDTQYF.